A single sample is the source of the 13 T cell receptor beta chains below, sequenced in a study of blood T cells in healthy people across ages. Alongside a J-beta primer mix, a sample-barcoded 5' primer served in a second PCR lasting about 7 to 11 cycles. TCRdb re-analysed the 5' RACE reads in MiXCR, keeping a single row per CDR3 protein. The sample lists 850,000 to 1,100,000 distinct CDR3 sequences, around two fifths seen once, with about 12% in the top ten. Sequencing was performed on blood. The receptor source for this set is a man aged 18 to 30 in good health.

The chain links TRBV18 to TRBJ2-5; 10 bases are a match to TRBD1. After removal of 6 bases from V and 5 bases from J, the junction contained 9 bases not matched to a gene. There are 15 residues in the CDR3. Germline CDR1 KGHSH, CDR2 LQKENI. CDR3 DNA: TGTGCCAGCTCCAATAGACAGGGGGCTTTGGAGACCCAGTACTTC. Translated: CASSNRQGALETQYF.

V gene TRBV28 combines with J gene TRBJ1-2; a possible D gene is TRBD1 (6 bases). The CDR3 has 13 residues. Per the germline V gene, CDR1 is MDHEN and CDR2 is SYDVKM. V was clipped by 8 bases and J by 7 bases, with 17 bases between them. The CDR3: CASRPPGAIGYTF. The CDR3 nucleotides are TGTGCCAGCCGCCCCCCGGGGGCCATTGGCTACACCTTC.

The genes are TRBV6-2 or TRBV6-3 and TRBJ2-3, with 8 bases matching TRBD2. V gave up 6 bases and J gave up 3 bases; unmatched junction bases: 11. CDR3 length: 16 residues. Germline V gene data show CDR1 as MNHEY and CDR2 as SVGEGT. The CDR3 sequence: CASSRYGGGGTDTQYF. Written as DNA, the CDR3 is TGTGCCAGCAGCCGATACGGGGGGGGCGGGACAGATACGCAGTATTTT.

The V gene is TRBV20-1, the J gene TRBJ2-5, with 8 positions matching TRBD2. Germline trimming cut 1 base from V and 4 bases from J; bases unmatched to any gene: 5. The CDR3 totals 14 residues. Germline V gene sequence: CDR1 DFQATT, CDR2 SNEGSKA (reference sequence). The CDR3 DNA reads TGCAGTGCTAGAGGTTGGCTAGCGGGAGAGACCCAGTACTTC. Amino acids: CSARGWLAGETQYF.

In this sample, this clonotype turned up many times. The chain is built from TRBV20-1 and TRBJ2-3; D tentatively reads TRBD1 or TRBD2 (5 bases each). The CDR3 has 17 residues. The V gene's germline CDR1 is DFQATT and CDR2 SNEGSKA (reference sequence). V dropped 0 bases and J dropped 3 bases, with 19 bases sitting between them. Written as DNA, the CDR3 is TGCAGTGCTAGAGATAGTGGTCATAGGGACCCTACAGATACGCAGTATTTT. Translated: CSARDSGHRDPTDTQYF.

This clonotype occurred once. The chain combines TRBV5-1 with TRBJ2-6, with D unresolved. CDR1 SGHRS and CDR2 YFSETQ come from the germline V gene. The CDR3 sequence is 17 residues long. V lost 2 bases and J 1 base, leaving 13 bases between the germline ends. The CDR3 reads CASSFLDGVSGANVLTF. Written as DNA, the CDR3 is TGCGCCAGCAGCTTCCTCGACGGCGTTTCTGGGGCCAACGTCCTGACTTTC.

The V gene is TRBV5-1, the J gene TRBJ2-2; the D is unclear. The CDR3 is 14 residues long. The ends were cut back, 0 bases at V and 4 bases at J, with 7 bases in the middle. Germline-derived CDR1 and CDR2 are SGHRS and YFSETQ. Written as DNA, the CDR3 is TGCGCCAGCAGCTTGGTCCAAGGCACCGGGGAGCTGTTTTTT. Protein product: CASSLVQGTGELFF.

The chain couples TRBV7-3 to TRBJ2-2; 9 bases are shared with TRBD2. Germline CDR1 is SGHTA and CDR2 is FQGTGA. CDR3 length equals 17 residues. V trimming: 5 bases; J trimming: 7 bases; junction bases outside the gene matches: 14. CDR3 sequence (DNA): TGTGCCAGCAGCGAAGCCGCGGGGGGGCAGTTGAACGGGGAGCTGTTTTTT. It translates to CASSEAAGGQLNGELFF.

The V gene is TRBV29-1, the J gene TRBJ1-1, with 7 positions matching TRBD1. Germline V gene lookup returns CDR1 SQVTM and CDR2 ANQGSEA. Germline trimming cut 6 bases from V and 1 base from J; bases unmatched to any gene: 8. CDR3 size: 14 residues. The CDR3 protein is CSVKGQAPNTEAFF. CDR3 DNA: TGCAGCGTAAAAGGACAGGCGCCGAACACTGAAGCTTTCTTT.

The sample holds a few counts of this clonotype. The V gene is TRBV7-2, the J gene TRBJ1-2; D not certain. The CDR3 consists of 15 residues. Germline V gene lookup returns CDR1 SGHTA and CDR2 FQGNSA. V was cut by 5 bases and J by 0 bases, with 13 bases left in between. As DNA, the CDR3 is TGTGCCAGCAGCCTCTCTGTACTAGCTAACTATGGCTACACCTTC. Encoded protein: CASSLSVLANYGYTF. The variable domain in full, completed from reference TRBV7-2 and TRBJ1-2, reads GAGVSQSPSNKVTEKGKDVELRCDPISGHTALYWYRQSLGQGLEFLIYFQGNSAPDKSGLPSDRFSAERTGGSVSTLTIQRTQQEDSAVYLCASSLSVLANYGYTFGSGTRLTVV.

The rearrangement links TRBV6-6 to TRBJ1-2; D might be TRBD1 (5 bases). Trimming shortened V by 6 bases and J by 4 bases, and 15 bases separated the two germline ends. This CDR3 has 14 residues. CDR1 is MNHNY, CDR2 SVGAGI, per germline (reference sequence). The CDR3 region has the DNA TGTGCCAGCAGCCGGGAGGGGCCGACCTATGGCTACACCTTC. Protein: CASSREGPTYGYTF.

This clonotype was detected only a few times. The J gene is TRBJ2-5, the V gene TRBV30; 8 nucleotides line up with TRBD2. The V segment lost 1 base and the J segment 5 bases; nucleotides outside the gene matches: 3. Germline CDR1 GTSNPN, CDR2 SVGIG (reference sequence). The CDR3 runs to 13 residues. The CDR3: CAWSGGTRETQYF. The CDR3 DNA follows: TGTGCCTGGAGTGGGGGGACTAGGGAGACCCAGTACTTC.

This chain uses TRBV9 with TRBJ1-2; no clear D. Germline V gene sequence: CDR1 SGDLS, CDR2 YYNGEE. Between the trimmed V and J ends, which lost 3 bases and 6 bases, there was a span of 15 bases. CDR3 length equals 14 residues. The CDR3 nucleotides are TGTGCCAGCAGCGACCCGGTACTTGAGCATGGCTACACCTTC. Its protein product is CASSDPVLEHGYTF.